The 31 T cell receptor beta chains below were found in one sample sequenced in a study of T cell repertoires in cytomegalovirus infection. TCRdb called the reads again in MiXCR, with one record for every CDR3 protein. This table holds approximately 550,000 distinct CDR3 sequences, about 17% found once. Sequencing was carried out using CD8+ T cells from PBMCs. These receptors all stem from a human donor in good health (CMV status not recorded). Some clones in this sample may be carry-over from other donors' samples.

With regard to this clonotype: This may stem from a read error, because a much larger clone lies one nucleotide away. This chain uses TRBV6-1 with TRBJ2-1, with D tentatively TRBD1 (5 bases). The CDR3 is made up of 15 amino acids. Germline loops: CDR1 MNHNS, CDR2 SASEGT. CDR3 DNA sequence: TGTGCCAGCAGTCTAGGGGATAGACAGTACAATGATCAGTTCTTC. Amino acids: CASSLGDRQYNDQFF.

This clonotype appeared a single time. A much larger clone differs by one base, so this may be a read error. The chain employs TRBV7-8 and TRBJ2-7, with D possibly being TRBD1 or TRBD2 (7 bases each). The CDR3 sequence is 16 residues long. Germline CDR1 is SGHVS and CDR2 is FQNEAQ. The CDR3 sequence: CASSPPGRGQSYVQYF. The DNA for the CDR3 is TGTGCCAGCAGCCCCCCGGGGAGGGGGCAGTCCTACGTGCAGTACTTC. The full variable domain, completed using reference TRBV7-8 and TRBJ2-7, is GAGVSQSPRYKVAKRGQDVALRCDPISGHVSLFWYQQALGQGPEFLTYFQNEAQLDKSGLPSDRFFAERPEGSVSTLKIQRTQQEDSAVYLCASSPPGRGQSYVQYFGPGTRLTVT.

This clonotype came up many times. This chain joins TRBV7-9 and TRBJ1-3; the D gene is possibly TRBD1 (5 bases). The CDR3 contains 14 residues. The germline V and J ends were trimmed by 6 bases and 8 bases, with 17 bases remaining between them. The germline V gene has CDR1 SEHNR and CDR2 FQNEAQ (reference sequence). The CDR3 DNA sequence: TGTGCCAGCAGGTCCTCCGGGGCCGAGGACACCATATATTTT. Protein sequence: CASRSSGAEDTIYF.

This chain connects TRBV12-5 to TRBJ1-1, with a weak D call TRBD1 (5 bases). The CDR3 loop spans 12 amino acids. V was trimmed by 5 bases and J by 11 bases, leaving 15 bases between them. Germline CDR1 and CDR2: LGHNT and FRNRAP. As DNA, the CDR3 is TGTGCTAGTGGTGGGGCGGGGCACGACGCTTTCTTT. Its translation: CASGGAGHDAFF.

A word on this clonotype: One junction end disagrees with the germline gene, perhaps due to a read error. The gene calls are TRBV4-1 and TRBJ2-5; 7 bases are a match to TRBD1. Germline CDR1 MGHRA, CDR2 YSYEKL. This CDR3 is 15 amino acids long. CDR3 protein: CASSQLTGWKETQYF. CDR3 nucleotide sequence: TGTGCCAGCAGCCAATTGACAGGGTGGAAAGAGACCCAGTACTTC.

The CDR3 spells CASSSGTALYNEQFF. The DNA for the CDR3 is TGTGCCAGCAGCTCCGGGACGGCCTTATACAATGAGCAGTTCTTC. The gene calls are TRBV27 and TRBJ2-1; D possibly matches TRBD1 or TRBD2 (5 bases each). CDR3 length equals 15 residues. Germline V gene sequence: CDR1 MNHEY, CDR2 SMNVEV (reference sequence). The V end was cut by 6 bases, the J end by 4 bases, with 16 bases between.

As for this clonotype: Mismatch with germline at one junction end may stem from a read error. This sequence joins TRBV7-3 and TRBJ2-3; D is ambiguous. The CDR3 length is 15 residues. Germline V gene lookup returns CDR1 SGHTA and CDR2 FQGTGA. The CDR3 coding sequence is TGTGCCAGCAGCTTAATCATTGGCCCCACAGATACGCATTATTTT. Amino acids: CASSLIIGPTDTHYF.

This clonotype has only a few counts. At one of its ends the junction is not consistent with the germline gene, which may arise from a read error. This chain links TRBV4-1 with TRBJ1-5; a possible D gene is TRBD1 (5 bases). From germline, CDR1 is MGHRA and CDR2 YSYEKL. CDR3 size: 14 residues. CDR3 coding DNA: TGTGCCAGCAGCCAAGAAGGGGAGGTTCAGCCCCAGCATTTT. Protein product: CASSQEGEVQPQHF.

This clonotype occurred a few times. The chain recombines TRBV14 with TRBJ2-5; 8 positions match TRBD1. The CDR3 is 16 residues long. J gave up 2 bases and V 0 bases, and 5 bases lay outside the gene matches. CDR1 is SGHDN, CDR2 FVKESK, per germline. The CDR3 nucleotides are TGTGCCAGCAGCCAAGATTTGTGGACAGGGCAAGAGACCCAGTACTTC. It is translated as CASSQDLWTGQETQYF. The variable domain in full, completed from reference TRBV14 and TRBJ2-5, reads EAGVTQFPSHSVIEKGQTVTLRCDPISGHDNLYWYRRVMGKEIKFLLHFVKESKQDESGMPNNRFLAERTGGTYSTLKVQPAELEDSGVYFCASSQDLWTGQETQYFGPGTRLLVL.

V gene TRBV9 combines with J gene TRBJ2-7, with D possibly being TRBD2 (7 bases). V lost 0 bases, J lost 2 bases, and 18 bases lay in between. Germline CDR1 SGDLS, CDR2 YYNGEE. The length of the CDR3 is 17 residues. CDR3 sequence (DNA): TGTGCCAGCAGCGTAGATGCCGGAGGGGGGGCGACCTACGAGCAGTACTTC. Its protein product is CASSVDAGGGATYEQYF. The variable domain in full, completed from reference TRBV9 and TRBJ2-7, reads DSGVTQTPKHLITATGQRVTLRCSPRSGDLSVYWYQQSLDQGLQFLIQYYNGEERAKGNILERFSAQQFPDLHSELNLSSLELGDSALYFCASSVDAGGGATYEQYFGPGTRLTVT.

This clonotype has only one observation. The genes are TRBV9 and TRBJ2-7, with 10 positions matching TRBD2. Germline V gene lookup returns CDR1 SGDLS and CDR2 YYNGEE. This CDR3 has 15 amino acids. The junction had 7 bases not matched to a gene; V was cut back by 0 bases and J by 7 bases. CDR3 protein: CASSVDGTSAREQYF. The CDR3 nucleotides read TGTGCCAGCAGCGTAGACGGGACTAGCGCTAGGGAGCAGTACTTC.

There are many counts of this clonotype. CDR3 residues: CASRPGGLRGYTF. In DNA, the CDR3 is TGTGCCAGCAGACCCGGGGGGCTAAGAGGCTACACCTTC. This chain joins TRBV12-3 or TRBV12-4 and TRBJ1-2; possible D gene TRBD1, 6 bases. The V and J ends lost 6 bases and 8 bases respectively, with 16 bases between them. The CDR3 has 13 residues.

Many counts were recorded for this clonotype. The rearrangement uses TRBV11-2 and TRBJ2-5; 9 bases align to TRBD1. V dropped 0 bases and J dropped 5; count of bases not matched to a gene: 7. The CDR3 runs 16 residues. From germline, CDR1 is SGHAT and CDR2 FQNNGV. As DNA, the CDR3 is TGTGCCAGCAGCTTAGATGGGACAGGGACGCGTGAGACCCAGTACTTC. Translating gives CASSLDGTGTRETQYF. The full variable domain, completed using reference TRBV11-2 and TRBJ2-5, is EAGVAQSPRYKIIEKRQSVAFWCNPISGHATLYWYQQILGQGPKLLIQFQNNGVVDDSQLPKDRFSAERLKGVDSTLKIQPAKLEDSAVYLCASSLDGTGTRETQYFGPGTRLLVL.

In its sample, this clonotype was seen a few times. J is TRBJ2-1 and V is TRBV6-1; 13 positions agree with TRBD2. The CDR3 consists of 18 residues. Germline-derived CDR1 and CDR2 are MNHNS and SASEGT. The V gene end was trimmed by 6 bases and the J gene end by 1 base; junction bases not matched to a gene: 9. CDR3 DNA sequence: TGTGCCAGCAGAAGGGGGACTAGCGGGGTGTCGTCCTACAATGAGCAGTTCTTC. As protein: CASRRGTSGVSSYNEQFF.

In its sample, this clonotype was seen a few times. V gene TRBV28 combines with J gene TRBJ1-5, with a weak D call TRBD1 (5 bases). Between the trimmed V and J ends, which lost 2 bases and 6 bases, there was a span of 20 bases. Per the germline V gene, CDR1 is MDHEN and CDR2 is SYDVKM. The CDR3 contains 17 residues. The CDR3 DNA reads TGTGCCAGCAGTTTAAAGGGACCCCCGCGGCCTGGTCAGCCCCAGCATTTT. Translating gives CASSLKGPPRPGQPQHF.

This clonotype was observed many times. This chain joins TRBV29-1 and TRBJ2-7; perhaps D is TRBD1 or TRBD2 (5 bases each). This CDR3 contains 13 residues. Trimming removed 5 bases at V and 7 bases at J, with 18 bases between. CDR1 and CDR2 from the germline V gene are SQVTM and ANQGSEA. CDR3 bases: TGCAGCGTTTTCGGGGCACCCCCTGGGGAGCAGTACTTC. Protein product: CSVFGAPPGEQYF.

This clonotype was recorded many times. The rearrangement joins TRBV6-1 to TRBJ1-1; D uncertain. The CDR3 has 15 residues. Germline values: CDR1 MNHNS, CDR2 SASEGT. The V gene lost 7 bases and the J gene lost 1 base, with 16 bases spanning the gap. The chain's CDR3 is CASNPRGHPNTEAFF. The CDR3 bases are TGTGCCAGCAACCCGAGAGGGCATCCGAACACTGAAGCTTTCTTT.

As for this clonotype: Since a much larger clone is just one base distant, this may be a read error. DNA of the CDR3: TGTGCCAGCAGTTACTCGGAGGGCGGGTCTGCAGATACGCAGTATTTT. Its translation is CASSYSEGGSADTQYF. The chain joins TRBV6-5 to TRBJ2-3; D is perhaps TRBD2 (6 bases). Trimming took 0 bases from V and 4 from J, leaving 14 bases between them. Germline V gives CDR1 MNHEY, CDR2 SVGAGI. The CDR3 spans 16 residues.

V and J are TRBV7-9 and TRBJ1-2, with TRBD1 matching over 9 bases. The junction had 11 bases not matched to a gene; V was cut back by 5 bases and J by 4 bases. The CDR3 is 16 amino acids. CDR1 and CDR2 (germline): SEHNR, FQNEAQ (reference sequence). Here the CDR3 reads CASSPSGTGRPYGYTF. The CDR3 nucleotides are TGTGCCAGCAGCCCGTCCGGGACAGGGAGACCCTATGGCTACACCTTC.

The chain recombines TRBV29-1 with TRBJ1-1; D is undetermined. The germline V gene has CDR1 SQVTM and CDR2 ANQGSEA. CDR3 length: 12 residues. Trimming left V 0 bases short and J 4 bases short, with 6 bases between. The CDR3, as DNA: TGCAGCGTTGAAGATTTTCCCACTGAAGCTTTCTTT. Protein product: CSVEDFPTEAFF. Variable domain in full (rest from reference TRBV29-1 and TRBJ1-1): SAVISQKPSRDICQRGTSLTIQCQVDSQVTMMFWYRQQPGQSLTLIATANQGSEATYESGFVIDKFPISRPNLTFSTLTVSNMSPEDSSIYLCSVEDFPTEAFFGQGTRLTVV.

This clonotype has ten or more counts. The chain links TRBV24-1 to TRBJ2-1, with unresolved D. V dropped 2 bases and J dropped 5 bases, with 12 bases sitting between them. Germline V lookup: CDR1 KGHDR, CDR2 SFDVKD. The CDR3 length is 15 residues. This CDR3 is CATSDSTYGDNEQFF. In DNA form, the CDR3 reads TGTGCCACCAGTGATTCTACCTACGGTGACAATGAGCAGTTCTTC.

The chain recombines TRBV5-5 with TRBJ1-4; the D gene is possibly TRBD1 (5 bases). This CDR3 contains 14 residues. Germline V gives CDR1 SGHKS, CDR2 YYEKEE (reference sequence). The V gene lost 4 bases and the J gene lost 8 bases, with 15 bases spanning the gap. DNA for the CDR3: TGTGCCAGCAGCGACGGACGGGGGGGAGAAAAACTGTTTTTT. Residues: CASSDGRGGEKLFF.

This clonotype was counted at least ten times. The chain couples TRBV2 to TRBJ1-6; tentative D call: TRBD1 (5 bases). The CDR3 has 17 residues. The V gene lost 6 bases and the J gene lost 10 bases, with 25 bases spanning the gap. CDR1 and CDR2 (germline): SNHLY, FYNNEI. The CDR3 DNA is TGTGCCAGCAGGAGGACTCAACAGGAGGACGTAAAATCACCCCTCCACTTT. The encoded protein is CASRRTQQEDVKSPLHF.

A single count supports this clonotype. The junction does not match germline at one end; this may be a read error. CDR3 bases: TGCGCCAGCAGCCAGGGGACAGGGGCCTCTACCTACGAGCATTACTTC. It translates to CASSQGTGASTYEHYF. This chain uses TRBV4-1 with TRBJ2-7; 10 bases match TRBD1. Looked up from germline, CDR1 is MGHRA and CDR2 is YSYEKL. This CDR3 region has 16 residues.

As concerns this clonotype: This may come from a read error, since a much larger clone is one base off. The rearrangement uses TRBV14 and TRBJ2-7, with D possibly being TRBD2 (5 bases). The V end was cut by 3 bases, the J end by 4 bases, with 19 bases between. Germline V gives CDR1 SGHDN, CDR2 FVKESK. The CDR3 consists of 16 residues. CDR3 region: CASSHAAGRRRYEQYF. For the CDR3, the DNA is TGTGCCAGCAGCCACGCCGCAGGCCGGAGGCGATACGAGCAGTACTTC.

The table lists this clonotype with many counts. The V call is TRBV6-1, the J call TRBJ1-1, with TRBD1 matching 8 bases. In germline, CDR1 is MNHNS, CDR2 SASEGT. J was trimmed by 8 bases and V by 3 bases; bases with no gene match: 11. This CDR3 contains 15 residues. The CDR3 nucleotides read TGTGCCAGCAGTGAGATAGAAGGACAGGGAGGGGAAGCTTTCTTT. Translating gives CASSEIEGQGGEAFF.

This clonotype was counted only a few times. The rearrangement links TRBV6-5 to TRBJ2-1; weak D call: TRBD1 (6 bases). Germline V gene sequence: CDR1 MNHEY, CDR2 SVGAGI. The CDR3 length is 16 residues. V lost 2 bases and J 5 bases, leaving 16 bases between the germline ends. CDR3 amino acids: CASSYAAETGDNEQFF. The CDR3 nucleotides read TGTGCCAGCAGTTACGCGGCTGAGACAGGTGACAATGAGCAGTTCTTC.

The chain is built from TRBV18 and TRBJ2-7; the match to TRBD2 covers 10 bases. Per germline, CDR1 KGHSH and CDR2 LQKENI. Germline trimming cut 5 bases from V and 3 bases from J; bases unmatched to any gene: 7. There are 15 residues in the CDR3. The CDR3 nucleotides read TGTGCCAGCTCATCTCCTAGCGGGGGATGCTACGAGCAGTACTTC. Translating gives CASSSPSGGCYEQYF.

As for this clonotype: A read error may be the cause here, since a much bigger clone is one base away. The CDR3 region is CAARRANTGELFF. For the CDR3, the DNA is TGTGCCGCCCGACGGGCGAACACCGGGGAGCTGTTTTTT. This rearrangement joins TRBV24-1 to TRBJ2-2; no clear D. The CDR3 spans 13 residues. Germline V gene lookup returns CDR1 KGHDR and CDR2 SFDVKD. With 12 bases removed from V and 0 bases from J, the gap between germline ends came to 10 bases.

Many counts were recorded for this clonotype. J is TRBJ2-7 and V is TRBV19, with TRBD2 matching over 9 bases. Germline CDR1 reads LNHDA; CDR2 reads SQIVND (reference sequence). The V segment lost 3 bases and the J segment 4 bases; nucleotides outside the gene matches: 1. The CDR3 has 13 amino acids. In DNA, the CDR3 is TGTGCCAGTAGTATGGGACTAGCTTACGAGCAGTACTTC. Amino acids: CASSMGLAYEQYF.

CDR3 amino acids: CSVETGGAYEQYF. The CDR3 nucleotides are TGCAGCGTTGAAACGGGAGGGGCCTACGAGCAGTACTTC. This sequence joins TRBV29-1 and TRBJ2-7; 8 positions match TRBD2. Germline values: CDR1 SQVTM, CDR2 ANQGSEA. This CDR3 is 13 amino acids long. The trim removed 2 bases at V and 2 bases at J, leaving 2 bases unmatched.